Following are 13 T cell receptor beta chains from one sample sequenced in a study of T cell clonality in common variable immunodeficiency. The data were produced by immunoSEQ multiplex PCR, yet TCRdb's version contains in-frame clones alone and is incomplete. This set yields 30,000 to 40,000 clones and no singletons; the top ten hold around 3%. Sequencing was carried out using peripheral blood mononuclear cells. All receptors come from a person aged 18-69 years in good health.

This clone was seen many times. Incomplete CDR3 DNA: TGTGCCAGCAGTTTTAAACAGGGGTTGCCTAATGAAAAA. It specifies CASSFKQGLPNEK. The whole CDR3 sequence reads CASSFKQGLPNEKLFF. The chain has TRBV28 and TRBJ1-4; 7 nucleotides match TRBD1. With the read ending 3 residues before the CDR3 end, the germline J gene is used to fill in that end. The CDR3 is made up of 16 amino acids. V lost 3 bases and J lost 3; bases outside the gene matches: 7. Per germline, CDR1 MDHEN and CDR2 SYDVKM.

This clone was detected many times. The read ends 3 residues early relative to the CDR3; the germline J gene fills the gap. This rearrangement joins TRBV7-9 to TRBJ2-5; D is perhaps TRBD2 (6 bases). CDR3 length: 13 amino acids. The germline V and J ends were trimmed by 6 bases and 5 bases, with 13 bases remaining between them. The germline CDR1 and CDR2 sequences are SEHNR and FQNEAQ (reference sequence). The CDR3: CASRPAGMETQYF. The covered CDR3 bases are TGTGCCAGCAGGCCAGCGGGCATGGAGACC.

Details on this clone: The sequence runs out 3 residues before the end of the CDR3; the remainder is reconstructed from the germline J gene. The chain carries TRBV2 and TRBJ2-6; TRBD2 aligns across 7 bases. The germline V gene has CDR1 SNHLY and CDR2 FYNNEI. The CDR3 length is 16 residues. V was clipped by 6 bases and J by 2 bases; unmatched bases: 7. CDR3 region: CASRRRENTGANVLTF. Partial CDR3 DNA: TGTGCCAGCAGGAGGCGGGAGAACACTGGGGCCAACGTC. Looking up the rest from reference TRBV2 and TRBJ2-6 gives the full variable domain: EPEVTQTPSHQVTQMGQEVILRCVPISNHLYFYWYRQILGQKVEFLVSFYNNEISEKSEIFDDQFSVERPDGSNFTLKIRSTKLEDSAMYFCASRRRENTGANVLTFGAGSRLTVL.

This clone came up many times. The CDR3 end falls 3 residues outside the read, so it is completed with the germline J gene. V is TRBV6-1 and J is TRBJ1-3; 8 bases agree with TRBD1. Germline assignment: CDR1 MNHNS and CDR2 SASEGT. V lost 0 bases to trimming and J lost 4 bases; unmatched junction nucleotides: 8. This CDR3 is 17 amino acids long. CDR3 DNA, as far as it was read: TGTGCCAGCAGTGAAGCCGCCGGGACAGGAAGGGGAAACACC. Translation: CASSEAAGTGRGNT. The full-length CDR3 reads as CASSEAAGTGRGNTIYF.

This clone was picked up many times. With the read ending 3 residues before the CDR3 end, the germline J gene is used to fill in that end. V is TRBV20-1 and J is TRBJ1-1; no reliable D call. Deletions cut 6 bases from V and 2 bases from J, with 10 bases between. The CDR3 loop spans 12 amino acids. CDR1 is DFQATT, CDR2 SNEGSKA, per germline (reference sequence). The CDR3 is CSAAAANTEAFF. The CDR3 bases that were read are TGCAGTGCCGCCGCGGCTAACACTGAA.

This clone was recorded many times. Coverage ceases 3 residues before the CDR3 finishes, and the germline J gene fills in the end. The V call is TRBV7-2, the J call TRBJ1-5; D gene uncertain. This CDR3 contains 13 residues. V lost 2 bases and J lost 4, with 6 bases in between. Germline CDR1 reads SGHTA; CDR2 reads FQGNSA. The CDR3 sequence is CASSLITNQPQHF. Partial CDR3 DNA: TGTGCCAGCAGCTTAATCACTAATCAGCCC.

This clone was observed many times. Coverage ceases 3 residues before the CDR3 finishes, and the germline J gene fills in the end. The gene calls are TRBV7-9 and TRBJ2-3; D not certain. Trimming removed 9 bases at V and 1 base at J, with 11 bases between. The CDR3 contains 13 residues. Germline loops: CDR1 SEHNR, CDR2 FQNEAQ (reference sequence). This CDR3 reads CASESLGTDTQYF. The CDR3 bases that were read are TGTGCCAGTGAATCCCTAGGCACAGATACG. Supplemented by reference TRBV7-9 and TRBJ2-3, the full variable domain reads DTGVSQNPRHKITKRGQNVTFRCDPISEHNRLYWYRQTLGQGPEFLTYFQNEAQLEKSRLLSDRFSAERPKGSFSTLEIQRTEQGDSAMYLCASESLGTDTQYFGPGTRLTVL.

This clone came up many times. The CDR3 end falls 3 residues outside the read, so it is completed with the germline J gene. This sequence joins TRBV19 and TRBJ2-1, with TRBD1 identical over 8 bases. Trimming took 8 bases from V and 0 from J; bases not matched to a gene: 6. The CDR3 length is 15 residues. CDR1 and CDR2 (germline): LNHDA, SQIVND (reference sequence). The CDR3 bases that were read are TGTGCCAGTTTTGGGACAGGAGCCTCCTACAATGAG. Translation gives CASFGTGASYNE. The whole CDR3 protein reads CASFGTGASYNEQFF.

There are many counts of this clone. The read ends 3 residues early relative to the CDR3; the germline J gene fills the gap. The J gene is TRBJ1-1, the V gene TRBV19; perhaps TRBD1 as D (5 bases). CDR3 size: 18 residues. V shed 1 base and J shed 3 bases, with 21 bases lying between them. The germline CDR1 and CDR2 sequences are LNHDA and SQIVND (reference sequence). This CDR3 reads CASSIGNNRHRADTEAFF. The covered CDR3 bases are TGTGCCAGTAGTATAGGGAACAACAGGCATCGGGCGGACACTGAA.

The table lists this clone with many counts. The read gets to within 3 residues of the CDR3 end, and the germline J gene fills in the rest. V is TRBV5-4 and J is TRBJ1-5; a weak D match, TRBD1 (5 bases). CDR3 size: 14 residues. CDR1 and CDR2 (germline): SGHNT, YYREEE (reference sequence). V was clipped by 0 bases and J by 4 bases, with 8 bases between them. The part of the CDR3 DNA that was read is TGTGCCAGCAGCTTGGGCGGGACTAATCAGCCC. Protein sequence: CASSLGGTNQP. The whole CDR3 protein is CASSLGGTNQPQHF. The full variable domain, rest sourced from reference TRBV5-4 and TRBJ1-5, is ETGVTQSPTHLIKTRGQQVTLRCSSQSGHNTVSWYQQALGQGPQFIFQYYREEENGRGNFPPRFSGLQFPNYSSELNVNALELDDSALYLCASSLGGTNQPQHFGDGTRLSIL.

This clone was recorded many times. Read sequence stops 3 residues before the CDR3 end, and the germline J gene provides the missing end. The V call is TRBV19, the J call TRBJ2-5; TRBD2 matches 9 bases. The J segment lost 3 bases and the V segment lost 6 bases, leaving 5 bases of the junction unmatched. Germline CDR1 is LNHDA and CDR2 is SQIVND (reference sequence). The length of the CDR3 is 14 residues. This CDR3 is CASRRAGGKETQYF. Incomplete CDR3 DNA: TGTGCCAGTAGGAGGGCGGGGGGGAAAGAGACC.

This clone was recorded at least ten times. CDR3 DNA (partial): TGTGCCAGTGGCGGGGGGGGCCCCTTCAATCAGCCC. Protein product: CASGGGGPFNQP. The whole CDR3 protein reads CASGGGGPFNQPQHF. V gene TRBV19 combines with J gene TRBJ1-5, with D tentatively TRBD1 (6 bases). The sequence runs out 3 residues before the end of the CDR3; the remainder is reconstructed from the germline J gene. CDR1 is LNHDA, CDR2 SQIVND, per germline (reference sequence). This CDR3 region has 15 residues. V gave up 8 bases and J gave up 3 bases, with 17 bases separating them.

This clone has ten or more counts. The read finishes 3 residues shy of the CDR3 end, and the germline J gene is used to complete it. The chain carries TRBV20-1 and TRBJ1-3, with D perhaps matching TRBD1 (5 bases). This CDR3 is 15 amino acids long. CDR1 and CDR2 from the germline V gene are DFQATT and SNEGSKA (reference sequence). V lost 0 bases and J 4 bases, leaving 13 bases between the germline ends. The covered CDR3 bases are TGCAGTGCTAGAGATTGGGGGGAAGGCGGAAACACC. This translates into CSARDWGEGGNT. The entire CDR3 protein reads CSARDWGEGGNTIYF.